This T cell receptor beta chain was sequenced for a study of beta chain features in type 1 diabetes. The CDR3 loop spans 13 amino acids. Germline V lookup: CDR1 MDHEN, CDR2 SYDVKM. Between the trimmed V and J ends, which lost 3 bases and 7 bases, there was a span of 10 bases. Isolation of CD4+ naive, central memory, regulatory and stem cell-like memory cells was achieved by sorting via CD45RO/CCR7/CD25/CD127/CD95/CD27. The entirety of the isolated RNA underwent reverse transcription, so expressed TCRB transcripts were sequenced. Assay: immunoSEQ multiplex PCR; the TCRdb copy retains only in-frame clones and omits some. The profile shows over 40,000 clones, about half of them singletons. As concerns this clone: As yet, its antigen is unknown.

Study-level results: Lower insertion and higher deletion counts appeared at VDJ junctions in type 1 diabetes patients. Cells with high TCR expression could be over-represented when cDNA is sequenced.

The sample comprised Tregs from blood. The sequence was obtained from a woman aged 18-35 years in good health. The chain uses TRBV28 and TRBJ1-5; tentatively, D is TRBD1 (5 bases). This CDR3 reads CASSFQGRQPQHF. As DNA, the CDR3 is TGTGCCAGCAGTTTTCAGGGAAGGCAGCCCCAGCATTTT. Full variable domain (remainder filled in from reference TRBV28 and TRBJ1-5): DVKVTQSSRYLVKRTGEKVFLECVQDMDHENMFWYRQDPGLGLRLIYFSYDVKMKEKGDIPEGYSVSREKKERFSLILESASTNQTSMYLCASSFQGRQPQHFGDGTRLSIL.